This entry features one T cell receptor (beta chain) sequence. This clone's antigen is unknown. Nothing much larger sits one base from this clone, and base qualities are not available. These data are taken from a study of immune evolution from preneoplasia to lung adenocarcinoma (dated by TCRdb to about 2021). General notes on the study: HLA loss of heterozygosity was found in more than 5.5% of AIS, roughly 15% of MIA and under 40% of ADC lesions, and in no AAH lesions. According to the study, more than 95 samples went through TCR sequencing. A total of under 60 patients with pulmonary nodules who underwent surgical resection were included in the overall cohort. The sample size depended on which specimens were available, not on a prior power calculation. Resected precursor lesions (AAH, AIS, MIA) and invasive adenocarcinomas were each compared against paired morphologically normal lung tissue. Class I HLA alleles were inferred from exome data with POLYSOLVER, and allele-specific HLA loss was detected with LOHHLA. TCR sequencing data were obtained from under 55 patients. The immune data were integrated with whole exome sequencing and methylation data from the same cohort of nodules. The study combined immune gene expression, TCR sequencing and multiplex immunofluorescence to profile immune contexture across lung adenocarcinoma precursors and invasive adenocarcinoma. Paper-wide results and their limitations: The findings rested on association rather than direct causation, and larger cohorts with long-term follow-up and longitudinal biopsies were considered necessary. T cell clonality was highest in KRAS-mutant nodules compared with EGFR-mutant or double wild-type lesions. Normal lung had the highest top T cell clone frequencies, and these frequencies appeared to fall progressively from AAH through AIS, MIA and invasive adenocarcinoma. The highest clonality was observed in normal lung, whereas higher T cell density and diversity but lower clonality appeared to be present in later-stage lesions. Because every patient came from Japan and China, how well the results apply to Western populations was uncertain.

The CDR3, cysteine through phenylalanine, is 14 amino acids long. CDR3 DNA only is kept here, 42 bases in frame from base 1. CDR1 SGDLS and CDR2 YYNGEE are derived from the germline V gene. V is shortened by 4 bases, J by 1 base, and the region joining them spans 10 bases. The immunoSEQ hsTCRbeta Kit was used to sequence TCR beta CDR3 regions from DNA. Per the source publication's procedure: The ImmunoSEQ Analyzer was used to analyse the TCR sequencing data. T cell clonality was defined as 1 minus Pielou's evenness computed on productive rearrangements. T cell diversity was measured with the inverse Simpson index on productive templates. T cell density was defined as TCR beta template counts normalized to usable DNA, with usable DNA estimated by amplifying and sequencing housekeeping genes. TCR metrics were compared across histologic stages using two-sided Kruskal-Wallis tests. Imported from immuneACCESS, the table was reduced by TCRdb to in-frame sequences with V and J called. These copies leave out some clones; in studies compared against another copy, an unresolved V gene accounts for under half, and the cause of the remainder is not known. D and trimming were read from the DNA, whereas the V and J calls and clone size are those reported in that table. This sample has 4,900 or so clones in its table, and roughly 80% of those were observed once. The top ten hold about 6.9% of the sample.

Between about 2014 and 2018, the patients underwent resection in either Japan or China. Two lung cancer pathologists independently reviewed H&E slides to confirm the histologic diagnosis of every case. Premalignant or tumor cells were enriched for nucleic acid extraction by macro-dissection performed after pathologic assessment. The AllPrep DNA/RNA FFPE Kit was used to isolate DNA from FFPE tissue. Sequences were obtained from FFPE minimally invasive lung adenocarcinoma tissue. This sample's cell subset or site label indicates: micro-invasive lung adenocarcinoma (MIA). The sequence is built from TRBV9 and TRBJ2-3; too little of a D gene remains to name it. The sequence was collected from a person aged 45 to 69 with lung adenocarcinoma. The DNA sequence reads TGTGCCAGCAGCCCCCGGACGGGCACAGATACGCAGTATTTT. This encodes CASSPRTGTDTQYF.